This T cell receptor (beta chain) appears in the sequencing data of a study of cytomegalovirus exposure and HLA in healthy donors. V dropped 0 bases and J dropped 2; count of bases not matched to a gene: 4. This CDR3 contains 16 residues. The germline V gene encodes CDR1 KGHSH and CDR2 LQKENI. This clone has just a few counts. Data came from immunoSEQ multiplex PCR; TCRdb stores just in-frame clones and leaves some out. There are 150,000 to 200,000 clones in the sample; around 85% occur only once, and 2% to 2.5% lies in the top ten. V usage is TRBV18 and J usage is TRBJ2-1, with 7 bases matching TRBD1. Input material: PBMCs. The receptor's source is a man aged 25 to 40 in good health and CMV-seropositive. Here the CDR3 DNA reads TGTGCCAGCTCACCACCGATAGGGGGCCCCTACAATGAGCAGTTCTTC. As protein: CASSPPIGGPYNEQFF.